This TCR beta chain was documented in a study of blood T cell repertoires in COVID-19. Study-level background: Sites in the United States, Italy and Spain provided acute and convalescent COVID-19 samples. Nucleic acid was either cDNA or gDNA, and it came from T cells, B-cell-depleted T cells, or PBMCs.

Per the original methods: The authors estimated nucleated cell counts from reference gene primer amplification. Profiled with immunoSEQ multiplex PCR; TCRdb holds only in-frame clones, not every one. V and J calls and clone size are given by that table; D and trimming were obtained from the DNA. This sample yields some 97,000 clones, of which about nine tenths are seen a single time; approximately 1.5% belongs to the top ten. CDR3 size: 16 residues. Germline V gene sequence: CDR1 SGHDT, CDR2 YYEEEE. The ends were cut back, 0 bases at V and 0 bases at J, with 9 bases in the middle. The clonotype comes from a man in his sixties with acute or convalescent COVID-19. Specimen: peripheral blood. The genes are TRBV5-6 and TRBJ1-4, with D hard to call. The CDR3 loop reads CASSLAPTTTNEKLFF. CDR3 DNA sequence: TGTGCCAGCAGCTTGGCGCCGACAACAACTAATGAAAAACTGTTTTTT. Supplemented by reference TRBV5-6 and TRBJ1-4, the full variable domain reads DAGVTQSPTHLIKTRGQQVTLRCSPKSGHDTVSWYQQALGQGPQFIFQYYEEEERQRGNFPDRFSGHQFPNYSSELNVNALLLGDSALYLCASSLAPTTTNEKLFFGSGTQLSVL.